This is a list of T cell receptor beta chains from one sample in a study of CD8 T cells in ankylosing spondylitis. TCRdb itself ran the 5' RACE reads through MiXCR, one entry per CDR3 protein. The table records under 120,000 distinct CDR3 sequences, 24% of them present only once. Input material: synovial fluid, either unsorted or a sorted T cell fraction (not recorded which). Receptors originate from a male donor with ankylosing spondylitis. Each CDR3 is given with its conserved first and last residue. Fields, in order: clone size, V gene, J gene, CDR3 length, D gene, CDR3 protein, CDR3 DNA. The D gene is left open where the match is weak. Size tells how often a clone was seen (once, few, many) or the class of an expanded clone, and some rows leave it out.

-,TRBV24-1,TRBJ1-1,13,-,CATSDLTGGAAFF,TGTGCCACCAGTGATTTGACCGGGGGCGCGGCTTTCTTT
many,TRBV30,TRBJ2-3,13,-,CAWSVGSTDTQYF,TGTGCCTGGAGTGTGGGGAGCACAGATACGCAGTATTTT
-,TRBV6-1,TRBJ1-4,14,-,CASSRLGSGEKLFF,TGTGCCAGCAGCCGCTTGGGGTCAGGTGAAAAACTGTTTTTT
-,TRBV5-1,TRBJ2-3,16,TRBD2,CASSNLAGADTDTQYF,TGCGCCAGCAGCAATTTAGCGGGAGCCGACACAGATACGCAGTATTTT
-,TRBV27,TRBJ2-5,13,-,CASAARGGETQYF,TGTGCCAGCGCAGCTCGAGGAGGGGAGACCCAGTACTTC
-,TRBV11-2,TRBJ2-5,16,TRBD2,CASSLDFGLAARAQYF,TGTGCCAGCAGCTTAGATTTTGGACTAGCGGCCAGGGCCCAGTACTTC
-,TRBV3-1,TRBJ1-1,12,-,CASSQLNTEAFF,TGTGCCAGCAGCCAATTGAACACTGAAGCTTTCTTT
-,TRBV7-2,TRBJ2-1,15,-,CASRLTMTSYNEQFF,TGTGCCAGCAGACTCACTATGACCTCCTACAATGAGCAGTTCTTC
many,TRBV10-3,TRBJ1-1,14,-,CAISVRDTNTEAFF,TGTGCCATCAGCGTCCGGGACACGAACACTGAAGCTTTCTTT
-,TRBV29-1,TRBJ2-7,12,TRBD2,CSVAGGDYEQYF,TGCAGCGTTGCCGGGGGGGACTACGAGCAGTACTTC
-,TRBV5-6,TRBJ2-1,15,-,CASSLGDISYNEQFF,TGTGCCAGCAGCTTGGGCGACATTTCCTACAATGAGCAGTTCTTC
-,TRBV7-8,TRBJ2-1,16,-,CASSLADYSSYNEQFF,TGTGCCAGCAGCTTAGCGGACTACAGCTCCTACAATGAGCAGTTCTTC
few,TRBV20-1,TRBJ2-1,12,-,CSARRRDNEQFF,TGCAGTGCTAGAAGACGAGATAATGAGCAGTTCTTC
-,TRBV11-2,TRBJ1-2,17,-,CASSLESEWSFSYGYTF,TGTGCCAGCAGTTTAGAATCTGAGTGGTCCTTTAGCTATGGCTACACCTTC
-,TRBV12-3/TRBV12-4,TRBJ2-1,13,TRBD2,CASSFSGSGEQFF,TGTGCCAGCAGTTTTAGCGGGAGTGGTGAGCAGTTCTTC
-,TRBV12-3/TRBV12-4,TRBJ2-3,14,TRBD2,CASTLSGRVDTQYF,TGTGCCAGCACCCTTAGCGGGAGAGTAGATACGCAGTATTTT
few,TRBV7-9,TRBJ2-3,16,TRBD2,CASSPLSGGRADTQYF,TGTGCCAGCAGCCCCTTGAGTGGCGGGAGGGCCGATACGCAGTATTTT
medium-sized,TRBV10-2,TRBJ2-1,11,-,CASSLYDEQFF,TGCGCCAGCAGTTTGTACGATGAGCAGTTCTTC
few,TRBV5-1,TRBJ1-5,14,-,CASSPSTGHQPQHF,TGCGCCAGCAGCCCCTCGACAGGTCATCAGCCCCAGCATTTT
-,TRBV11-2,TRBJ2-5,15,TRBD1,CASSSHGQGQETQYF,TGTGCCAGCAGCTCCCATGGACAGGGACAAGAGACCCAGTACTTC
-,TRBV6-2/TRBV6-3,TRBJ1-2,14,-,CASSNSLEVYGYTF,TGTGCCAGCAGTAACTCACTGGAGGTGTATGGCTACACCTTC
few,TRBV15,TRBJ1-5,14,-,CATSTIRAYQPQHF,TGTGCCACCAGCACCATCAGAGCGTATCAGCCCCAGCATTTT
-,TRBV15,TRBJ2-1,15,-,CATSTKRPRNNEQFF,TGTGCCACCAGCACGAAACGACCGAGAAATAATGAGCAGTTCTTC
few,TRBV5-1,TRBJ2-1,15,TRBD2,CASSSGLGEGGEQFF,TGCGCCAGCAGCAGCGGACTAGGGGAAGGAGGTGAGCAGTTCTTC
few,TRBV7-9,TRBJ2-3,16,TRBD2,CASSMTSGSGSDTQYF,TGTGCCAGCAGCATGACTAGCGGGAGTGGCTCAGATACGCAGTATTTT
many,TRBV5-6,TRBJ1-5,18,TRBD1,CASSLGTGVGHSNQPQHF,TGTGCCAGCAGCCTAGGGACAGGGGTTGGTCATAGCAATCAGCCCCAGCATTTT
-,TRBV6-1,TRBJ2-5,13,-,CASSETWEETQYF,TGTGCCAGCAGTGAGACGTGGGAAGAGACCCAGTACTTC
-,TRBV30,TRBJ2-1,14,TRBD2,CACSRLAGYNEQFF,TGTGCCTGTTCCCGACTAGCGGGTTACAATGAGCAGTTCTTC
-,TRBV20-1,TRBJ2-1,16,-,CSARDQTRFGHNEQFF,TGCAGTGCTAGAGACCAGACTAGATTCGGGCACAATGAGCAGTTCTTC
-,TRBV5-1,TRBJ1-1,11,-,CASNGYAEAFF,TGCGCCAGCAACGGGTACGCTGAAGCTTTCTTT